The TCR beta chain described here comes from a study of PD-1 blockade in classical Hodgkin lymphoma. As for the study in general: Patients were given intravenous nivolumab, 3 mg/kg, every 2 weeks.

With regard to this clone: Its antigen is currently unknown.

Some clones are missing from TCRdb's copy, which holds only in-frame ones; the method was immunoSEQ multiplex PCR. The sample carries around 26,000 clones, approximately 81% recorded once. V lost 6 bases to trimming and J lost 3 bases; unmatched junction nucleotides: 11. Germline CDR1 and CDR2: SNHLY and FYNNEI. The CDR3 length is 17 residues. Every single patient, without exception, relapsed after autologous stem cell transplantation, and brentuximab vedotin exposure varied. General study points: The CD4+ diversity rise by C4D1 was clearest in complete responders. Exclusion was applied to patients who started nivolumab under 1 year after ASCT.

The sequence was obtained from a human donor with classical Hodgkin lymphoma. The V and J genes are TRBV2 and TRBJ1-5, with 10 nucleotides matching TRBD1. Here the sequenced sample was peripheral blood mononuclear cells (PBMCs), taken before the second cycle of nivolumab. This CDR3 is CASRSDRGVKFNQPQHF. In nucleotides, the CDR3 is TGTGCCAGCAGATCGGACAGGGGGGTAAAGTTCAATCAGCCCCAGCATTTT.